The 2 T cell receptor beta chains below come from one sample, sequenced in a study of human T cells and chemical hapten exposure. From the RACE reads, TCRdb called clonotypes with MiXCR, one entry per CDR3 protein. The sample holds 100,000 to 150,000 distinct CDR3 sequences, less than 15% seen once. Time point of the sample: pre-sensitization, week 0. Treatment of the sample: therapeutic diphenylcyclopropenone sensitization with weekly scalp DPC. The specimen was whole blood, collected in connection with sensitization to the hapten diphenylcyclopropenone (DPC). The receptor set was obtained from a young woman with alopecia areata. Some clones in this sample may be carry-over from other donors' samples.

This clonotype has ten or more counts. A read error may produce the germline difference seen at one junction end. The rearrangement links TRBV5-1 to TRBJ2-2; D possibly uses TRBD1 or TRBD2 (6 bases each). CDR1 SGHRS and CDR2 YFSETQ come from the germline V gene. The CDR3 covers 17 residues. The DNA of the CDR3 is TGCGCCACCAGCCTCGAAGGGGGGCGGGCGAACACCGGGGAGCTGTTTTTT. Translating gives CATSLEGGRANTGELFF. The full variable domain, its missing parts supplied by reference TRBV5-1 and TRBJ2-2, is KAGVTQTPRYLIKTRGQQVTLSCSPISGHRSVSWYQQTPGQGLQFLFEYFSETQRNKGNFPGRFSGRQFSNSRSEMNVSTLELGDSALYLCATSLEGGRANTGELFFGEGSRLTVL.

This clonotype was seen only a few times. V and J are TRBV20-1 and TRBJ1-5; TRBD1 aligns across 7 bases. This CDR3 comprises 16 residues. After removal of 1 base from V and 4 bases from J, the junction contained 10 bases not matched to a gene. From germline, CDR1 is DFQATT and CDR2 SNEGSKA (reference sequence). The CDR3 here is CSARGTGTVLNQPQHF. Written as DNA, the CDR3 is TGCAGTGCTAGAGGTACCGGGACAGTCTTAAATCAGCCCCAGCATTTT.